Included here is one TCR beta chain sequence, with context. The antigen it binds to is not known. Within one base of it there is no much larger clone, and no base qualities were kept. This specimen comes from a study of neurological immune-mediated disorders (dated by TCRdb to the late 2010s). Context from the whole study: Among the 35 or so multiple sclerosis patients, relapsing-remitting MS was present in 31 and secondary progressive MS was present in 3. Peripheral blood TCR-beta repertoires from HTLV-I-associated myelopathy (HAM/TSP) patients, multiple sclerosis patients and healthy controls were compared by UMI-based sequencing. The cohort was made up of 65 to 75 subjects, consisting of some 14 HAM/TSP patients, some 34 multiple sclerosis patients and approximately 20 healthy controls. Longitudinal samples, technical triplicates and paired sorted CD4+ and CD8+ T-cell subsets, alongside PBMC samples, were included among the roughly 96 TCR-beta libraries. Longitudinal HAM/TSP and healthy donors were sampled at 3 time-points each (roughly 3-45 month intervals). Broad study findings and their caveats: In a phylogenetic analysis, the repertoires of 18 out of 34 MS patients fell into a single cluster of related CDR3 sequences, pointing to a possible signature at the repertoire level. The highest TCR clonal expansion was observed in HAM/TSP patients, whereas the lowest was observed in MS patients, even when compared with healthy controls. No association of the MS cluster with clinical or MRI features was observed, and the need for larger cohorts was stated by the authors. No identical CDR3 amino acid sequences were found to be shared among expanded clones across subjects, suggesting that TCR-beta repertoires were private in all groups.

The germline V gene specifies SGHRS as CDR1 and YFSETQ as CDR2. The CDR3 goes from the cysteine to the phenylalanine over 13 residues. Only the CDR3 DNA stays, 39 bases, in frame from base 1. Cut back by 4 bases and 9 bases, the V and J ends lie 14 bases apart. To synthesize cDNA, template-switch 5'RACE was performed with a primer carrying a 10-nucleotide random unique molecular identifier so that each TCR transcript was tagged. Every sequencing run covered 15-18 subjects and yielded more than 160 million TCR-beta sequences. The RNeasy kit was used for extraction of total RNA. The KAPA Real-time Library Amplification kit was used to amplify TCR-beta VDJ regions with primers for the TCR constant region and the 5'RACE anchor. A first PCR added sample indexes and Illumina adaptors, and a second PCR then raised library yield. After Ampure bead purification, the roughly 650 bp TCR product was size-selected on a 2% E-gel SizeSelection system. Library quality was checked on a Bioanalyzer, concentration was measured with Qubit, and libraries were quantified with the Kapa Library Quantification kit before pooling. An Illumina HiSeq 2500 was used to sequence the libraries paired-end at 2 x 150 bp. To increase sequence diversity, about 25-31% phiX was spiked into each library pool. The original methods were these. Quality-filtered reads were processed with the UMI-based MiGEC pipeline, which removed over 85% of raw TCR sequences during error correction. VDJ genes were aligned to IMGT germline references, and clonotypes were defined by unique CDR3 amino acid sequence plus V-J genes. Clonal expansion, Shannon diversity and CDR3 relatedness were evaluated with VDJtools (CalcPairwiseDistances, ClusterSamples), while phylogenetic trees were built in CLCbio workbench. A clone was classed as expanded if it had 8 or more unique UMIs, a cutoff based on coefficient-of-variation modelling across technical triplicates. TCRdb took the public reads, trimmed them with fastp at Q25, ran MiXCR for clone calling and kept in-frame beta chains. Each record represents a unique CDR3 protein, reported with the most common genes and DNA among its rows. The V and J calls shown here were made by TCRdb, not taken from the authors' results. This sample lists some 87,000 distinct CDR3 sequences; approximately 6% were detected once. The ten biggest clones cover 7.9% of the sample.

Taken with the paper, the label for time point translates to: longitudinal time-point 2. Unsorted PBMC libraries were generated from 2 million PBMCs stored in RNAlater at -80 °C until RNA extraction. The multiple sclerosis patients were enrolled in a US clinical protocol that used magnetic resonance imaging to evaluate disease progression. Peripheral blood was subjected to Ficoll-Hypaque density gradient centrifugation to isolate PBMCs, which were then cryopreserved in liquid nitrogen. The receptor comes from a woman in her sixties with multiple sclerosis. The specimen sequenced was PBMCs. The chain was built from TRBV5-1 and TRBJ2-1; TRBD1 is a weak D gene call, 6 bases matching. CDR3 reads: CASSQTGTSEQFF. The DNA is TGCGCCAGCAGCCAAACAGGGACGAGTGAGCAGTTCTTC.